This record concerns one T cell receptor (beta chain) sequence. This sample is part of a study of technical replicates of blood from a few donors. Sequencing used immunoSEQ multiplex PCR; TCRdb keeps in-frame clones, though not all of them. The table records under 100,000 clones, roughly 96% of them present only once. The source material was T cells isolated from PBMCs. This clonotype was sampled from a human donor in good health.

The DNA for the CDR3 is TGCAGCCCAGTGGACTTGAACACTGAAGCTTTCTTT. Translated, it gives CSPVDLNTEAFF. The V call is TRBV29-1, the J call TRBJ1-1, with no clear D. The CDR3 is made up of 12 amino acids. V was clipped by 8 bases and J by 0 bases, with 10 bases between them. Germline V CDR1 and CDR2: SQVTM, ANQGSEA.